This record concerns one T cell receptor (beta chain) sequence. The entry originates in a study of blood T cell repertoires in COVID-19. Background on the study: The United States, Italy and Spain supplied acute and convalescent COVID-19 samples. PBMCs, B-cell-depleted T cells, or T cells provided the cDNA or gDNA that made up the material.

The junction had 6 bases not matched to a gene; V was cut back by 1 base and J by 5 bases. CDR1 and CDR2 (germline): SGHVS, FQNEAQ. The CDR3 sequence is 16 residues long. Authors' analysis steps: Using reference gene primer amplification, nucleated cell counts were estimated. Measured with immunoSEQ multiplex PCR; TCRdb has only the in-frame clones, and not every one. The V and J calls and the clone size are those of that table, but D and trimming were determined from the DNA. The sample comprises a few hundred thousand clones, roughly 76% of which are singletons, and 5.1% rests with the top ten. The source material was peripheral blood. This clonotype was obtained from a human donor in a cohort sampled during active COVID-19. This chain links TRBV7-8 with TRBJ1-1; 11 positions match TRBD1. This CDR3 reads CASSLGGQGAGTEAFF. The CDR3 bases are TGTGCCAGCAGCTTAGGTGGACAGGGGGCAGGAACTGAAGCTTTCTTT.